These T cell receptor beta chains were read from a single sample in a study of OX40 agonist ivuxolimab in advanced cancers. Libraries were prepared by immunoSEQ multiplex PCR; TCRdb keeps only in-frame clonotypes and omits some of them. The table has more than 100,000 clones, about 92% seen once. This material consisted of CD4+ or CD8+ T cells sorted from blood, taken in a trial of the OX40 agonist ivuxolimab. These receptors came from an adult with an advanced solid tumor such as melanoma, head and neck, liver or kidney cancer. The CDR3 runs from the conserved cysteine through the conserved F or W. A D gene is named only where the DNA matches it firmly.

d_gene	j_gene	v_gene	CDR3nt	CDR3aa
-	TRBJ1-5	TRBV18	TGTGCCAGCTCCCCTCTGGAGAGCAATCAGCCCCAGCATTTT	CASSPLESNQPQHF
-	TRBJ1-3	TRBV6-5	TGTGCCAGCAGTATCGATGGGTTCTCTGGAAACACCATATATTTT	CASSIDGFSGNTIYF
TRBD1	TRBJ2-1	TRBV19	TGTGCCAGTAACCCGACAGGGTTCTCCTACAATGAGCAGTTCTTC	CASNPTGFSYNEQFF
-	TRBJ1-6	TRBV30	TGTGCCTGGAGGGAGGGATATAATTCACCCCTCCACTTT	CAWREGYNSPLHF
-	TRBJ2-4	TRBV5-5	TGTGCCAGCAGCTTGGCCGTCTCACAGGGTGAGGGCAAAAACATTCAGTACTTC	CASSLAVSQGEGKNIQYF
-	TRBJ1-5	TRBV6-5	TGTGCCAGCACCCCCGGCGGGTCCGGGCATCAGCCCCAGCATTTT	CASTPGGSGHQPQHF
-	TRBJ1-6	TRBV7-8	TGTGCCAGCAGCCAGCCCTATAATTCACCCCTCCACTTT	CASSQPYNSPLHF
-	TRBJ2-7	TRBV27	TGTGCCAGCAGTTTCGGATCGGGGCTCAGCTCCTACGAGCAGTACTTC	CASSFGSGLSSYEQYF
TRBD2	TRBJ2-3	TRBV5-5	TGTGCCAGCAGCCCGGGACTACGCACAGATACGCAGTATTTT	CASSPGLRTDTQYF
-	TRBJ2-3	TRBV7-2	TGTGCCAGCAGCTCGCAAAGCACAGATACGCAGTATTTT	CASSSQSTDTQYF
TRBD1	TRBJ2-7	TRBV18	TGTGCCAGCTCACTGGGAACCGGGACAGGAGACGAGCAGTACTTC	CASSLGTGTGDEQYF
TRBD2	TRBJ2-1	TRBV28	TGTGCCAGCAGTTTCCGGCTAGCGGGAGTAAATGAGCAGTTCTTC	CASSFRLAGVNEQFF
TRBD2	TRBJ2-1	TRBV11-2	TGTGCCAGCAGCTCGGGTAGCGGGAGGCCAGAGAATGAGCAGTTCTTC	CASSSGSGRPENEQFF